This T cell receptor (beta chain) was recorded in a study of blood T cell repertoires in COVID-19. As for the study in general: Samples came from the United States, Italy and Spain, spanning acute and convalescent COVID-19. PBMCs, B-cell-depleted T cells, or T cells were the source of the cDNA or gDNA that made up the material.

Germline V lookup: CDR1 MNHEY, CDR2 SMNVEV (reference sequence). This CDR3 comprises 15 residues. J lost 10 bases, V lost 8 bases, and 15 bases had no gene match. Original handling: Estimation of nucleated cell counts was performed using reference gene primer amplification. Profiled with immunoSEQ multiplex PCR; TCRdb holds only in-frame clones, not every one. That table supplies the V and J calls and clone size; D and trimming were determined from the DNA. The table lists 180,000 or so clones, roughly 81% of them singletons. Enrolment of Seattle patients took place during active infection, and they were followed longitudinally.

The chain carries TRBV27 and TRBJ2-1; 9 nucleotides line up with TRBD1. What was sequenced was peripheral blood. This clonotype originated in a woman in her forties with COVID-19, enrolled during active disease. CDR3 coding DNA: TGTGCCAGCTCCACCGGGACAGGGAAGAACGGGGAGCAGTTCTTC. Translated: CASSTGTGKNGEQFF.